One and the same sample provided the 20 T cell receptor beta chains below, sequenced in a study of cytomegalovirus exposure and HLA in healthy donors. The PCR ran on 60 Vbeta and 13 Jbeta primers. The method was immunoSEQ multiplex PCR; TCRdb's version includes in-frame clones alone and lacks a portion of them. The table shows 150,000 to 200,000 clones, with roughly 79% occurring only once. The specimen sequenced was PBMCs. These receptors were obtained from a woman between 40 and 55 years old in good health and CMV-seronegative.

The V call is TRBV6-5, the J call TRBJ1-4; no definite D call. In germline, CDR1 is MNHEY, CDR2 SVGAGI. The length of the CDR3 is 15 residues. V shed 0 bases and J shed 1 base, with 6 bases lying between them. The CDR3 here is CASSYSRLTNEKLFF. In DNA form, the CDR3 reads TGTGCCAGCAGTTACTCGAGGTTAACTAATGAAAAACTGTTTTTT.

The chain uses TRBV30 and TRBJ2-3, with D perhaps TRBD2 (5 bases). V lost 1 base to trimming and J lost 3 bases, with 8 bases between them. In germline, CDR1 is GTSNPN, CDR2 SVGIG (reference sequence). The CDR3 is made up of 13 amino acids. The CDR3 reads CAWSGGSTDTQYF. DNA of the CDR3: TGTGCCTGGAGTGGTGGGAGTACAGATACGCAGTATTTT.

The genes are TRBV5-1 and TRBJ1-4; 7 bases align to TRBD1. V gave up 5 bases and J gave up 8 bases; unmatched junction bases: 9. Germline V gene sequence: CDR1 SGHRS, CDR2 YFSETQ. This CDR3 has 14 amino acids. The CDR3, as DNA: TGCGCCAGCAGGTCCGGGACAGTAGGGGAAAAACTGTTTTTT. The encoded protein is CASRSGTVGEKLFF.

This chain links TRBV11-3 with TRBJ2-5; D is undetermined. This CDR3 is built from 15 residues. Germline CDR1 SGHNT, CDR2 YENEEA. V shed 1 base and J shed 0 bases, with 9 bases lying between them. The CDR3 nucleotides are TGTGCCAGCAGCTTAGTGCTCGACTACCAAGAGACCCAGTACTTC. It encodes CASSLVLDYQETQYF.

The chain uses TRBV10-3 and TRBJ2-3, with 11 bases aligning to TRBD2. CDR3 length equals 15 residues. V was pared by 9 bases and J by 5 bases, with 10 bases of the junction left unmatched. In germline, CDR1 is ENHRY, CDR2 SYGVKD. DNA for the CDR3: TGTGCCATTACTAGCGGGAGAGGGGGCGGAGATACGCAGTATTTT. It yields the protein CAITSGRGGGDTQYF.

The chain couples TRBV5-1 to TRBJ2-5, with D possibly being TRBD1 (5 bases). This CDR3 has 16 residues. The germline V gene encodes CDR1 SGHRS and CDR2 YFSETQ. Trimming left V 0 bases short and J 1 base short, with 13 bases between. Here the CDR3 reads CASSLGQKYGQETQYF. CDR3 nucleotide sequence: TGCGCCAGCAGCTTGGGACAGAAATATGGCCAAGAGACCCAGTACTTC.

The chain carries TRBV5-1 and TRBJ2-1; 7 bases are a match to TRBD1. The V and J ends lost 0 bases and 12 bases, in that order; junction bases with no gene match: 9. The CDR3 has 14 residues. CDR1 and CDR2 (germline): SGHRS, YFSETQ. CDR3: CASSLEGRPGGQFF. For the CDR3, the DNA is TGCGCCAGCAGCTTGGAAGGGCGTCCAGGGGGGCAGTTCTTC.

This clone was counted once. The V and J genes are TRBV2 and TRBJ1-1; a possible D gene is TRBD1 (6 bases). V shed 4 bases and J shed 3 bases, with 9 bases lying between them. The CDR3 is 13 amino acids. Per germline, CDR1 SNHLY and CDR2 FYNNEI. DNA for the CDR3: TGTGCCAGCAGTGTTCAGGGGCACACTGAAGCTTTCTTT. It codes for CASSVQGHTEAFF.

Concerning this clone: This sample includes further DNA sequences coding for the same CDR3. The V gene is TRBV11-2, the J gene TRBJ1-1; no clear D gene. The CDR3 contains 13 residues. CDR1 and CDR2 (germline): SGHAT, FQNNGV. V dropped 0 bases and J dropped 11 bases, with 13 bases sitting between them. The CDR3 DNA reads TGTGCCAGCAGCTTAGACCCTACCCGAGGGGCTTTCTTT. Protein: CASSLDPTRGAFF. The variable domain in full, completed from reference TRBV11-2 and TRBJ1-1, reads EAGVAQSPRYKIIEKRQSVAFWCNPISGHATLYWYQQILGQGPKLLIQFQNNGVVDDSQLPKDRFSAERLKGVDSTLKIQPAKLEDSAVYLCASSLDPTRGAFFGQGTRLTVV.

V gene TRBV7-9 combines with J gene TRBJ1-3, with D perhaps matching TRBD1 (5 bases). The CDR3 has 14 residues. The germline CDR1 and CDR2 sequences are SEHNR and FQNEAQ (reference sequence). Trimming stripped 1 base from V and 5 bases from J, with 9 bases between. CDR3 DNA sequence: TGTGCCAGCAGCTTAGGTACGGACAGAAACACCATATATTTT. This gives the protein CASSLGTDRNTIYF.

This sequence joins TRBV7-3 and TRBJ1-1; no reliable D call. CDR1 is SGHTA, CDR2 FQGTGA, per germline. The CDR3 length is 14 residues. Trimming shortened V by 2 bases and J by 5 bases, and 12 bases separated the two germline ends. DNA of the CDR3: TGTGCCAGCAGCTTAGCGGGTCCGGGGACTGAAGCTTTCTTT. It codes for CASSLAGPGTEAFF.

The genes are TRBV6-1 and TRBJ2-4; TRBD1 aligns across 8 bases. Germline CDR1 and CDR2: MNHNS and SASEGT. The CDR3 runs to 15 residues. V gave up 4 bases and J gave up 5 bases; unmatched junction bases: 7. The CDR3 DNA reads as TGTGCCAGCAGTGCGAATCCGGGACAGGAAAACATTCAGTACTTC. Protein product: CASSANPGQENIQYF.

This sequence joins TRBV30 and TRBJ2-4, with D possibly TRBD2 on 6 matching bases. From germline, CDR1 is GTSNPN and CDR2 SVGIG (reference sequence). V lost 1 base and J 9 bases, leaving 13 bases between the germline ends. This CDR3 comprises 13 residues. CDR3 loop: CAWSGGERSIQYF. CDR3 nucleotides: TGTGCCTGGAGTGGGGGGGAGAGGAGCATTCAGTACTTC.

The genes are TRBV1 and TRBJ2-7; TRBD1 is taken as the D call from the table, unchecked against the DNA. TRBV1 is reported as a pseudogene. The CDR3 contains 14 residues. The CDR3: CTSSPGQEVYEQYF. The CDR3 DNA is TGCACCAGCAGCCCCGGACAGGAGGTGTACGAGCAGTACTTC.

The rearrangement uses TRBV5-1 and TRBJ1-5; tentative D call: TRBD1 (5 bases). Germline CDR1 is SGHRS and CDR2 is YFSETQ. The CDR3 totals 15 residues. Trimming stripped 0 bases from V and 1 base from J, with 8 bases between. In DNA, the CDR3 is TGCGCCAGCAGCTTGGGTGGGGGGAGCAATCAGCCCCAGCATTTT. It codes for CASSLGGGSNQPQHF.

The chain links TRBV18 to TRBJ1-1, with D possibly being TRBD1 (6 bases). The CDR3 has 17 residues. V was trimmed by 4 bases and J by 1 base, leaving 19 bases between them. Germline V gene data show CDR1 as KGHSH and CDR2 as LQKENI. The CDR3 DNA follows: TGTGCCAGCTCACTATCAACCCAGGGGTTGGGGAACACTGAAGCTTTCTTT. Translated, it gives CASSLSTQGLGNTEAFF. Full variable domain (rest looked up from reference TRBV18 and TRBJ1-1): NAGVMQNPRHLVRRRGQEARLRCSPMKGHSHVYWYRQLPEEGLKFMVYLQKENIIDESGMPKERFSAEFPKEGPSILRIQQVVRGDSAAYFCASSLSTQGLGNTEAFFGQGTRLTVV.

The chain joins TRBV30 to TRBJ2-4; 7 positions agree with TRBD2. The J segment lost 8 bases and the V segment lost 7 bases, leaving 5 bases of the junction unmatched. The CDR3 is made up of 11 amino acids. In germline, CDR1 is GTSNPN, CDR2 SVGIG (reference sequence). The CDR3 coding sequence is TGTGCCTCCGGCGCGGGGGACATTCAGTACTTC. This sequence encodes CASGAGDIQYF.

Worth noting for this clone: One junction end does not reproduce the germline sequence, and a read error may be involved. The V gene is TRBV29-1, the J gene TRBJ1-2, with 8 bases identical to TRBD1. Germline V gene lookup returns CDR1 SQVTM and CDR2 ANQGSEA. CDR3 size: 11 residues. The CDR3 here is CSVCKPGQDFF. The DNA for the CDR3 is TGCAGCGTGTGTAAACCGGGACAGGACTTCTTC.

The V and J genes are TRBV4-2 and TRBJ2-7; possibly TRBD1 for D (6 bases). The germline gives CDR1 LGHNA, CDR2 YNFKEQ. The V end was cut by 6 bases, the J end by 4 bases, with 19 bases between. The CDR3 is made up of 15 amino acids. CDR3 nucleotide sequence: TGTGCCAGCAGTCTGTGGAGAGCAGGGGAATACGAGCAGTACTTC. It is translated as CASSLWRAGEYEQYF.

There are a few counts of this clone. V is TRBV19 and J is TRBJ2-7, with a tentative D call TRBD1 (8 bases). V lost 7 bases and J lost 3, with 25 bases in between. CDR1 and CDR2 from the germline V gene are LNHDA and SQIVND (reference sequence). The CDR3 covers 17 residues. The DNA of the CDR3 is TGTGCCAGTATGGGAGACAGGGGTCTAGGGGGGGACTACGAGCAGTACTTC. It yields the protein CASMGDRGLGGDYEQYF.